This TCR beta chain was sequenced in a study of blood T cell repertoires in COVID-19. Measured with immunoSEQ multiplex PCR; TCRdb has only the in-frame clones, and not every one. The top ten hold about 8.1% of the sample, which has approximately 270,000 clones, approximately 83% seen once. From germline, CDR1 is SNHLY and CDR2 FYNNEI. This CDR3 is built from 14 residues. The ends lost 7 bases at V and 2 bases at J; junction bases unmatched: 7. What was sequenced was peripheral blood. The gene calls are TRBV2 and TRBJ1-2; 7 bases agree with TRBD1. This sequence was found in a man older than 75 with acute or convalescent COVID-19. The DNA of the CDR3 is TGTGCCAGCACCAGCAAGGGGGCGAACTATGGCTACACCTTC. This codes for CASTSKGANYGYTF. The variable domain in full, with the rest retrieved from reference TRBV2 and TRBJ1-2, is EPEVTQTPSHQVTQMGQEVILRCVPISNHLYFYWYRQILGQKVEFLVSFYNNEISEKSEIFDDQFSVERPDGSNFTLKIRSTKLEDSAMYFCASTSKGANYGYTFGSGTRLTVV.